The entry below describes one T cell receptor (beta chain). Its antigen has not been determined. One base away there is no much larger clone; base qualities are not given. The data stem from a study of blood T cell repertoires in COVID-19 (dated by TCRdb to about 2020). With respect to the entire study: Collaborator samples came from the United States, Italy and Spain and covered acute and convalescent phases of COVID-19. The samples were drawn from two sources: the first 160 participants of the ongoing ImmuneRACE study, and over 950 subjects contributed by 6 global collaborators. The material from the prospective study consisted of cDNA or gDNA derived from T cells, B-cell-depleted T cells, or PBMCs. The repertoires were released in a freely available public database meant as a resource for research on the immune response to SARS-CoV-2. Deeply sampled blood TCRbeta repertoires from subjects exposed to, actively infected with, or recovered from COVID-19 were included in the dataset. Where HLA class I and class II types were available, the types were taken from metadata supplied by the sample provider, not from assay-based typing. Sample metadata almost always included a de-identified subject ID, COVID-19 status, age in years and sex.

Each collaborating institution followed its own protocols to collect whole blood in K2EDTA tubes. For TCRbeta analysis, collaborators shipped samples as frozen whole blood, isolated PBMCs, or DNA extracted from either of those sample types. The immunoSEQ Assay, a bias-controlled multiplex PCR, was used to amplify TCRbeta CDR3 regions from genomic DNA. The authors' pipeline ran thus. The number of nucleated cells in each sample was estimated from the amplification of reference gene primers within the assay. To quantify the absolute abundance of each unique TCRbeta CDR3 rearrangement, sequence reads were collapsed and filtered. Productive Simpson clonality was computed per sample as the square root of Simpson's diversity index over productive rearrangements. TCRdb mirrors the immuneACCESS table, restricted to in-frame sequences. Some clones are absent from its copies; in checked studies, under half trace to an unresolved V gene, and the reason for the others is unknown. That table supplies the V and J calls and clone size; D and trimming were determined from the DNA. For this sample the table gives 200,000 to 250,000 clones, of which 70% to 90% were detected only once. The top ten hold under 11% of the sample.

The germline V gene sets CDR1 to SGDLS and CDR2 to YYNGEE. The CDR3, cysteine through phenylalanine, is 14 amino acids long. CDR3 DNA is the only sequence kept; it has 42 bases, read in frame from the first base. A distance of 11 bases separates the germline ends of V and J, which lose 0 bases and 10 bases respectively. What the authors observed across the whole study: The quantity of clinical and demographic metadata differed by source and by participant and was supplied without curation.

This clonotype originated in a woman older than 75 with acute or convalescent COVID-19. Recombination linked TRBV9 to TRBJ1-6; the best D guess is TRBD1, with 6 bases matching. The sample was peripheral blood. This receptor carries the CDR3 CASSVVGQGSPLHF. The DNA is TGTGCCAGCAGCGTAGTGGGACAAGGGTCACCCCTCCACTTT.